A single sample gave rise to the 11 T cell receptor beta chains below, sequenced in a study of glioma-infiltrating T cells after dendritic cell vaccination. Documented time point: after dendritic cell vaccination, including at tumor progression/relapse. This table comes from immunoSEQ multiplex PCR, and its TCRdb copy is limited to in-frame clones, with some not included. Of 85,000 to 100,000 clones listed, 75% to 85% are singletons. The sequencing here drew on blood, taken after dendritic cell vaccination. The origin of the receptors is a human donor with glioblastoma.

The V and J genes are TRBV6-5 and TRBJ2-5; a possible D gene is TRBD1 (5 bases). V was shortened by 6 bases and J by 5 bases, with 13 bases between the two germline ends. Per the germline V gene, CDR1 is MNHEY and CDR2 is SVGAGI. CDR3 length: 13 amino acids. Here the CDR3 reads CASRASGAETQYF. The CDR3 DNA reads TGTGCCAGCAGGGCGTCTGGGGCGGAGACCCAGTACTTC.

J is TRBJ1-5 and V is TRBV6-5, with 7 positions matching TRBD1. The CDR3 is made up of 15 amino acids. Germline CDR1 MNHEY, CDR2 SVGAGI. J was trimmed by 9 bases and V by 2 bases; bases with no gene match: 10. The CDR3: CASSYRGPNERPQHF. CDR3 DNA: TGTGCCAGCAGTTACAGGGGGCCCAACGAGCGGCCCCAGCATTTT.

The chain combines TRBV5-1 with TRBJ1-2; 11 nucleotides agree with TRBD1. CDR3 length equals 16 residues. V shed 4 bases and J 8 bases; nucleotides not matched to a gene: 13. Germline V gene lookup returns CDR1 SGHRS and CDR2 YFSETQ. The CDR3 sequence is CASSTGQGAQVRGYTF. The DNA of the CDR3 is TGCGCCAGCAGCACTGGACAGGGGGCGCAAGTAAGAGGCTACACCTTC.

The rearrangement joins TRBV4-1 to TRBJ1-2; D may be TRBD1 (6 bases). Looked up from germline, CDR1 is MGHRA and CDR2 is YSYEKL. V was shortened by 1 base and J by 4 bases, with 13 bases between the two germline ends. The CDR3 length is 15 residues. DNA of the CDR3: TGCGCCAGCAGCCAAGGACAGGCCGAAAGCTATGGCTACACCTTC. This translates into CASSQGQAESYGYTF.

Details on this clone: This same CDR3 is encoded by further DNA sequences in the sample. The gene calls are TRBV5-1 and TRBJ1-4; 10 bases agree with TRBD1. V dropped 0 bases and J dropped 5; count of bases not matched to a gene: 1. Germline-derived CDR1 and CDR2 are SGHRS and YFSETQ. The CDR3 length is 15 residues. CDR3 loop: CASSLGTGGNEKLFF. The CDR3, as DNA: TGCGCCAGCAGCTTGGGGACAGGGGGGAATGAAAAACTGTTTTTT.

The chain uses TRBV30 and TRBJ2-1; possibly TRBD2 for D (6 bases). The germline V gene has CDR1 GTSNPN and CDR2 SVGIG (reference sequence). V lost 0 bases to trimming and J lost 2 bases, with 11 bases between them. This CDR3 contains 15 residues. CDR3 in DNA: TGTGCCTGGAGTGTACCCAGCGGGCCCTACAATGAGCAGTTCTTC. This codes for CAWSVPSGPYNEQFF.

The CDR3 region is CASSRGQGVINEKLFF. The CDR3 nucleotides are TGCGCCAGCAGCAGGGGACAGGGGGTGATTAATGAAAAACTGTTTTTT. V usage is TRBV5-1 and J usage is TRBJ1-4; the match to TRBD1 covers 11 bases. With V trimmed by 4 bases and J by 4 bases, 6 bases remained unmatched. CDR3 size: 16 residues. CDR1 is SGHRS, CDR2 YFSETQ, per germline.

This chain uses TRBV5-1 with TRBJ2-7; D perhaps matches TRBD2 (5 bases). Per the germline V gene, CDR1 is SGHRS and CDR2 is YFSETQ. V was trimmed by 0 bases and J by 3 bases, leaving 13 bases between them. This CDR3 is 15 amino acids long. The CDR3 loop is CASSLVGENFYEQYF. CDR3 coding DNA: TGCGCCAGCAGCTTGGTCGGGGAGAATTTCTACGAGCAGTACTTC.

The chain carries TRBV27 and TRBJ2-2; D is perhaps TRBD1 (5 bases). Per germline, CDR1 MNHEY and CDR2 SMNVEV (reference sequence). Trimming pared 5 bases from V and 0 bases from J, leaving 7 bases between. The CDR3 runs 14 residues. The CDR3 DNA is TGTGCCAGCAGTGCGACAGCGAACACCGGGGAGCTGTTTTTT. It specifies CASSATANTGELFF.

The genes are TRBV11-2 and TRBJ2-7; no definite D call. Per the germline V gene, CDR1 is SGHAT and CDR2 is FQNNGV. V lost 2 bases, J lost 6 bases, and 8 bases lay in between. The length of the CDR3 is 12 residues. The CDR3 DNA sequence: TGTGCCAGCAGCTTACAGGCTGCCGAGCAGTACGTC. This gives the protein CASSLQAAEQYV.

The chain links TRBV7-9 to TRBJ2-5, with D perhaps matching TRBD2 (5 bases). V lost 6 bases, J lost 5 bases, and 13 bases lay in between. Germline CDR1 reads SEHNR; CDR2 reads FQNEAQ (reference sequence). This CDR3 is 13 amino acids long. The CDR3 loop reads CASSPGGLETQYF. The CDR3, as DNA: TGTGCCAGCAGTCCAGGAGGATTGGAGACCCAGTACTTC.